This passage covers 16 T cell receptor beta chains from one sample sequenced in a study of cytomegalovirus exposure and HLA in healthy donors. The PCR made use of 60 Vbeta and 13 Jbeta primers. Sequenced by immunoSEQ multiplex PCR; TCRdb stores in-frame clones only, minus some. The table gives fewer than 200,000 clones; the top ten clones make up about 1.2% of it. Material for sequencing was PBMCs. The source of these receptors is a woman aged 60 to 75 in good health and CMV-seronegative.

The chain employs TRBV19 and TRBJ1-2; D is unclear. With 0 bases removed from V and 0 bases from J, the gap between germline ends came to 14 bases. The germline CDR1 and CDR2 sequences are LNHDA and SQIVND (reference sequence). The CDR3 has 17 residues. CDR3 sequence: CASSIDPTTGANYGYTF. The DNA for the CDR3 is TGTGCCAGTAGTATAGATCCGACTACGGGAGCTAACTATGGCTACACCTTC.

The chain joins TRBV27 to TRBJ2-7; D may be TRBD1 (6 bases). CDR3 length: 14 residues. Trimming removed 7 bases at V and 0 bases at J, with 13 bases between. In germline, CDR1 is MNHEY, CDR2 SMNVEV (reference sequence). The CDR3 is CASIGTTHSYEQYF. The CDR3 region has the DNA TGTGCCAGCATTGGGACAACCCACTCCTACGAGCAGTACTTC.

The rearrangement uses TRBV6-5 and TRBJ1-2; 8 bases are a match to TRBD1. The CDR3 loop spans 13 amino acids. Losses at the gene ends were 6 bases for V and 4 bases for J; bases not matched to a gene: 4. Per the germline V gene, CDR1 is MNHEY and CDR2 is SVGAGI. The CDR3 region is CASRLDRGYGYTF. The CDR3 DNA follows: TGTGCCAGCAGACTCGACAGGGGCTATGGCTACACCTTC.

V is TRBV2 and J is TRBJ2-1, with D hard to call. This CDR3 has 13 residues. Germline lookup yields CDR1 SNHLY and CDR2 FYNNEI. Trimming pared 6 bases from V and 5 bases from J, leaving 11 bases between. The CDR3 DNA follows: TGTGCCAGCAGCTCAAACCGGGACAATGAGCAGTTCTTC. Translated, it gives CASSSNRDNEQFF.

J is TRBJ2-3 and V is TRBV12-5; tentatively, D is TRBD2 (5 bases). Germline assignment: CDR1 LGHNT and CDR2 FRNRAP. The CDR3 sequence is 14 residues long. V dropped 4 bases and J dropped 0 bases, with 8 bases sitting between them. The DNA of the CDR3 is TGTGCTAGTGGTTCTAGCCTAAGCACAGATACGCAGTATTTT. Translation gives CASGSSLSTDTQYF.

The gene calls are TRBV4-1 and TRBJ2-1; 8 positions agree with TRBD2. This CDR3 is 21 amino acids long. Germline V gene data show CDR1 as MGHRA and CDR2 as YSYEKL. The trim removed 0 bases at V and 1 base at J, leaving 17 bases unmatched. CDR3 nucleotide sequence: TGCGCCAGCAGCCAAGAGGCCCAGCGGGGGCCCTTTATACGATCCTACAATGAGCAGTTCTTC. Protein sequence: CASSQEAQRGPFIRSYNEQFF.

The chain links TRBV4-3 to TRBJ1-4; D gene unclear. Per the germline V gene, CDR1 is LGHNA and CDR2 is YSLEER. The CDR3 runs to 14 residues. The V end was cut by 4 bases, the J end by 5 bases, with 11 bases between. CDR3 nucleotides: TGCGCCAGCAGCCCAGGACTTCGGAATGAAAAACTGTTTTTT. Protein product: CASSPGLRNEKLFF.

CDR3 nucleotides: TGTGCCAGCAGTGAAGCGCACAGCTATCAGCCCCAGCATTTT. Translated: CASSEAHSYQPQHF. The chain recombines TRBV2 with TRBJ1-5; D gene unclear. Deletions cut 0 bases from V and 5 bases from J, with 8 bases between. The CDR3 loop spans 14 amino acids. Germline values: CDR1 SNHLY, CDR2 FYNNEI.

The V gene is TRBV13, the J gene TRBJ2-1; 7 bases align to TRBD1. The CDR3 is made up of 14 amino acids. V was pared by 6 bases and J by 6 bases, with 8 bases of the junction left unmatched. Germline V gene lookup returns CDR1 PRHDT and CDR2 FYEKMQ (reference sequence). The CDR3 loop reads CASSVTGLGNEQFF. CDR3 coding DNA: TGTGCCAGCAGTGTGACAGGGTTGGGCAATGAGCAGTTCTTC. The full variable domain, in which reference TRBV13 and TRBJ2-1 provide the parts outside the CDR3, is AAGVIQSPRHLIKEKRETATLKCYPIPRHDTVYWYQQGPGQDPQFLISFYEKMQSDKGSIPDRFSAQQFSDYHSELNMSSLELGDSALYFCASSVTGLGNEQFFGPGTRLTVL.

The rearrangement links TRBV9 to TRBJ2-1, with 12 bases lining up with TRBD2. CDR3 length: 16 amino acids. CDR1 SGDLS and CDR2 YYNGEE come from the germline V gene. Unmatched junction bases numbered 0, after V lost 0 bases and J lost 2 bases. CDR3 region: CASSVGTSGTYNEQFF. The CDR3 DNA reads TGTGCCAGCAGCGTAGGGACTAGCGGGACCTACAATGAGCAGTTCTTC.

The J gene is TRBJ2-5, the V gene TRBV5-1; TRBD2 is a possible D gene (6 bases). Matching the DNA end better, TRBJ2-7 makes the J call doubtful. Germline V gene data show CDR1 as SGHRS and CDR2 as YFSETQ. This CDR3 region has 16 residues. The CDR3 nucleotides are TGCGCCAGCAGCTGGGGGGACCCGCGAGGAGCCTACGAGCAGTACTTC. Translating it yields CASSWGDPRGAYEQYF.

Points on this clone: The junction does not match germline at one end; this may be a read error. Distinct nucleotide sequences in the sample also encode this CDR3. The J gene is TRBJ1-4, the V gene TRBV5-1, with D possibly TRBD1 on 6 matching bases. Germline lookup yields CDR1 SGHRS and CDR2 YFSETQ. The CDR3 loop spans 19 amino acids. The CDR3 nucleotides read TGCGCCAGCAGCTTCGCGACAGGCCGCCGAAACGGCAAGAGTGAAAAACTGTTTTTC. Protein product: CASSFATGRRNGKSEKLFF.

A note on this clone: Additional DNA sequences in this sample encode the identical CDR3. This chain uses TRBV11-3 with TRBJ2-5; D gene unclear. The CDR3 totals 13 residues. V gave up 1 base and J gave up 2 bases, with 5 bases separating them. Germline V gives CDR1 SGHNT, CDR2 YENEEA. The CDR3 nucleotides read TGTGCCAGCAGCTTAGGCCAGCAAGAGACCCAGTACTTC. This gives the protein CASSLGQQETQYF.

V gene TRBV7-3 combines with J gene TRBJ2-4, with 9 bases lining up with TRBD1. The V gene end was trimmed by 5 bases and the J gene end by 6 bases; junction bases not matched to a gene: 2. This CDR3 has 13 residues. Germline assignment: CDR1 SGHTA and CDR2 FQGTGA. The CDR3 coding sequence is TGTGCCAGCAGCCCGGGACAGGGAAACATTCAGTACTTC. This sequence encodes CASSPGQGNIQYF.

The V call is TRBV5-1, the J call TRBJ1-3; D ambiguous. Germline CDR1 reads SGHRS; CDR2 reads YFSETQ. V was pared by 8 bases and J by 2 bases, with 11 bases between. The CDR3 runs to 13 residues. CDR3 bases: TGCGCCAGTTCCGATGGGCCTGGAAACACCATATATTTT. Translated: CASSDGPGNTIYF.

This chain uses TRBV27 with TRBJ1-5; 9 bases agree with TRBD1. With 5 bases clipped from V and 5 bases from J, the junction kept 7 bases outside the gene matches. There are 15 residues in the CDR3. In germline, CDR1 is MNHEY, CDR2 SMNVEV (reference sequence). The CDR3 here is CASSPGQGRHQPQHF. CDR3 nucleotide sequence: TGTGCCAGCAGTCCAGGACAGGGGCGACATCAGCCCCAGCATTTT.